These 31 T cell receptor beta chains share one sample of origin, sequenced in a study of T-cell reconstitution after alpha-beta-depleted transplantation in children. During its preparation, the TCRbeta library received unique molecular identifiers. TCRdb re-derived calls from the PCR reads in MiXCR, one entry per CDR3 protein. This table holds about 980,000 distinct CDR3 sequences, roughly 31% found once. The material sequenced was PBMCs, mostly from graft donor cells, taken 360 days after TCRalphabeta/CD19-depleted stem cell transplant. Every receptor here comes from a boy in the first two years of life who had a stem cell transplant for SCID, so the T cells may come from the graft donor.

This clonotype turned up a few times. The rearrangement uses TRBV5-1 and TRBJ1-2, with D possibly being TRBD1 (5 bases). This CDR3 has 15 amino acids. Germline V gives CDR1 SGHRS, CDR2 YFSETQ. Trimming stripped 0 bases from V and 4 bases from J, with 13 bases between. CDR3 sequence reads: CASSLESRALYGYTF. For the CDR3, the DNA is TGCGCCAGCAGCTTGGAGAGCAGGGCGCTCTATGGCTACACCTTC.

The rearrangement links TRBV15 to TRBJ2-1; TRBD1 aligns across 7 bases. The CDR3 has 14 residues. Germline CDR1 reads LNHNV; CDR2 reads YYDKDF (reference sequence). J lost 5 bases, V lost 2 bases, and 3 bases had no gene match. The CDR3: CATSRSDRDNEQFF. Written as DNA, the CDR3 is TGTGCCACCAGCAGATCCGACAGGGACAATGAGCAGTTCTTC. The variable domain in full, completed from reference TRBV15 and TRBJ2-1, reads DAMVIQNPRYQVTQFGKPVTLSCSQTLNHNVMYWYQQKSSQAPKLLFHYYDKDFNNEADTPDNFQSRRPNTSFCFLDIRSPGLGDTAMYLCATSRSDRDNEQFFGPGTRLTVL.

This clonotype turned up a few times. The chain recombines TRBV6-1 with TRBJ2-5; D gene ambiguous. This CDR3 is 12 amino acids long. Trimming took off 4 bases at V and 9 bases at J, with 12 bases between the two ends. CDR1 is MNHNS and CDR2 is SASEGT in the germline V gene. CDR3 sequence (DNA): TGTGCCAGCAGTGTGGTCAAATTGTCCCAGTACTTC. Its protein product is CASSVVKLSQYF.

The rearrangement joins TRBV20-1 to TRBJ2-7; 10 nucleotides align to TRBD1. Germline trimming cut 6 bases from V and 4 bases from J; bases unmatched to any gene: 9. The CDR3 spans 14 residues. CDR1 and CDR2 from the germline V gene are DFQATT and SNEGSKA (reference sequence). The CDR3 nucleotides are TGCAGTGCCACCCGACAGGGGGCGCGGTACGAGCAGTACTTC. Its protein product is CSATRQGARYEQYF.

The rearrangement joins TRBV19 to TRBJ2-6; D gene ambiguous. Trimming took off 1 base at V and 0 bases at J, with 4 bases between the two ends. This CDR3 contains 15 residues. Germline V lookup: CDR1 LNHDA, CDR2 SQIVND (reference sequence). For the CDR3, the DNA is TGTGCCAGTAGTATAGTTAGCTCTGGGGCCAACGTCCTGACTTTC. Translating it yields CASSIVSSGANVLTF.

The chain is built from TRBV7-8 and TRBJ2-5; 9 bases fit TRBD2. The CDR3 runs to 17 residues. Germline V gene lookup returns CDR1 SGHVS and CDR2 FQNEAQ. The V segment lost 5 bases and the J segment 2 bases; nucleotides outside the gene matches: 12. The CDR3 sequence is CASSPRLADNVQETQYF. As DNA, the CDR3 is TGTGCCAGCAGCCCGAGACTAGCGGACAATGTACAAGAGACCCAGTACTTC.

Only a few counts were recorded for this clonotype. V is TRBV6-2 or TRBV6-3 and J is TRBJ2-7, with 8 positions matching TRBD1. This CDR3 is 14 amino acids long. With 5 bases clipped from V and 2 bases from J, the junction kept 5 bases outside the gene matches. Germline CDR1 reads MNHEY; CDR2 reads SVGEGT. CDR3 protein: CASSMDRATYEQYF. The DNA of the CDR3 is TGTGCCAGCAGTATGGACAGGGCCACCTACGAGCAGTACTTC.

The rearrangement joins TRBV20-1 to TRBJ1-1; 8 bases are a match to TRBD1. The length of the CDR3 is 15 residues. Germline V gene sequence: CDR1 DFQATT, CDR2 SNEGSKA (reference sequence). V was pared by 3 bases and J by 2 bases, with 8 bases of the junction left unmatched. As DNA, the CDR3 is TGCAGTGCTAGGGGGGCCAGGGGGCCAAACACTGAAGCTTTCTTT. This translates into CSARGARGPNTEAFF.

At least ten counts were recorded for this clonotype. The V gene is TRBV12-3 or TRBV12-4, the J gene TRBJ2-1, with 7 bases identical to TRBD1. The CDR3 loop spans 15 amino acids. J was trimmed by 5 bases and V by 5 bases; bases with no gene match: 9. Here the CDR3 reads CASSPYRDSHNEQFF. The CDR3 region has the DNA TGTGCCAGCAGTCCGTACCGGGACAGTCACAATGAGCAGTTCTTC.

Only a few counts were recorded for this clonotype. The chain combines TRBV28 with TRBJ2-1; D call uncertain. Germline V gene lookup returns CDR1 MDHEN and CDR2 SYDVKM. Trimming removed 2 bases from V and 6 bases from J, with 8 bases in between. The CDR3 contains 13 residues. As DNA, the CDR3 is TGTGCCAGCAGTTTAGTAGGTATCAATGAGCAGTTCTTC. Its protein product is CASSLVGINEQFF.

V and J are TRBV5-1 and TRBJ2-1; 9 bases agree with TRBD1. From germline, CDR1 is SGHRS and CDR2 YFSETQ. The CDR3 loop spans 21 amino acids. V trimming: 0 bases; J trimming: 2 bases; junction bases outside the gene matches: 18. The DNA of the CDR3 is TGCGCCAGCAGCTTGGCCGGTGGGCCCTATAATCGGGACAGGGCCTACAATGAGCAGTTCTTC. It yields the protein CASSLAGGPYNRDRAYNEQFF.

This clonotype was seen more than once but under ten times. The chain couples TRBV2 to TRBJ2-1; 8 bases are shared with TRBD2. From germline, CDR1 is SNHLY and CDR2 FYNNEI. The J segment lost 6 bases and the V segment lost 3 bases, leaving 1 base of the junction unmatched. The CDR3 runs to 13 residues. The chain's CDR3 is CASSDRGGNEQFF. The CDR3 nucleotides are TGTGCCAGCAGTGACCGGGGGGGCAATGAGCAGTTCTTC.

This clonotype was observed a handful of times. This sequence joins TRBV2 and TRBJ2-1; D might be TRBD1 (5 bases). V lost 2 bases and J 8 bases, leaving 10 bases between the germline ends. CDR3 length equals 13 residues. Germline V CDR1 and CDR2: SNHLY, FYNNEI. The CDR3 loop is CASSEQGVDEQFF. CDR3 in DNA: TGTGCCAGCAGTGAACAGGGTGTGGATGAGCAGTTCTTC.

V gene TRBV14 combines with J gene TRBJ2-7; D is unresolved. The CDR3 runs 15 residues. V lost 0 bases and J 0 bases, leaving 9 bases between the germline ends. CDR1 SGHDN and CDR2 FVKESK come from the germline V gene. The chain's CDR3 is CASSQEGLSSYEQYF. The DNA for the CDR3 is TGTGCCAGCAGCCAAGAGGGCCTTAGCTCCTACGAGCAGTACTTC.

The sample holds a few counts of this clonotype. The chain uses TRBV20-1 and TRBJ2-7; 7 bases are shared with TRBD1. The V segment lost 6 bases and the J segment 2 bases; nucleotides outside the gene matches: 4. From germline, CDR1 is DFQATT and CDR2 SNEGSKA (reference sequence). This CDR3 region has 12 residues. CDR3 region: CSARGPTYEQYF. CDR3 coding DNA: TGCAGTGCAAGGGGGCCAACCTACGAGCAGTACTTC.

The chain joins TRBV20-1 to TRBJ2-1, with 10 bases fitting TRBD2. Trimming took 6 bases from V and 0 from J; bases not matched to a gene: 8. Germline loops: CDR1 DFQATT, CDR2 SNEGSKA (reference sequence). The CDR3 totals 16 residues. The CDR3 loop reads CSAESGGDGSYNEQFF. The CDR3, as DNA: TGCAGTGCGGAAAGCGGGGGGGATGGCTCCTACAATGAGCAGTTCTTC.

The table lists this clonotype with a few counts. The V gene is TRBV20-1, the J gene TRBJ2-1, with D unclear. The V end lost 4 bases, the J end lost 7 bases, and 5 bases lay between the germline ends. The CDR3 has 10 residues. Germline V CDR1 and CDR2: DFQATT, SNEGSKA (reference sequence). CDR3 sequence (DNA): TGCAGTGCTATCCCTAATGAGCAGTTCTTC. Translating it yields CSAIPNEQFF.

This clonotype was observed a handful of times. J is TRBJ2-2 and V is TRBV10-3; the D is unclear. The V end lost 3 bases, the J end lost 0 bases, and 14 bases lay between the germline ends. The germline V gene encodes CDR1 ENHRY and CDR2 SYGVKD. The CDR3 consists of 17 residues. CDR3 sequence (DNA): TGTGCCATCAGTGATTACGTCCAGCGATCGAACACCGGGGAGCTGTTTTTT. Translating it yields CAISDYVQRSNTGELFF.

There are a few counts of this clonotype. This chain uses TRBV20-1 with TRBJ2-3; 11 bases agree with TRBD2. V shed 1 base and J 0 bases; nucleotides not matched to a gene: 3. This CDR3 is 16 amino acids long. Germline V gives CDR1 DFQATT, CDR2 SNEGSKA (reference sequence). CDR3 residues: CSARGLAGKSTDTQYF. The CDR3 coding sequence is TGCAGTGCTAGAGGACTAGCGGGGAAGAGCACAGATACGCAGTATTTT.

The gene calls are TRBV6-6 and TRBJ2-2; D ambiguous. The germline CDR1 and CDR2 sequences are MNHNY and SVGAGI (reference sequence). With 1 base removed from V and 5 bases from J, the gap between germline ends came to 5 bases. The CDR3 is 13 amino acids. CDR3 DNA: TGTGCCAGCAGTTACTTGGGGACCGGGGAGCTGTTTTTT. Translation: CASSYLGTGELFF.

The V gene is TRBV7-9, the J gene TRBJ2-6; D might be TRBD2 (5 bases). There are 15 residues in the CDR3. V was cut by 6 bases and J by 0 bases, with 9 bases left in between. The V gene's germline CDR1 is SEHNR and CDR2 FQNEAQ (reference sequence). The CDR3 nucleotides read TGTGCCAGCAGTGGACTGGCCTCTGGGGCCAACGTCCTGACTTTC. Encoded protein: CASSGLASGANVLTF.

Many counts were recorded for this clonotype. The J gene is TRBJ2-5, the V gene TRBV20-1, with TRBD1 matching over 7 bases. CDR1 and CDR2 (germline): DFQATT, SNEGSKA (reference sequence). V lost 2 bases to trimming and J lost 1 base; unmatched junction nucleotides: 7. This CDR3 is built from 15 residues. The CDR3 DNA is TGCAGTGCTAGAACTAACAGGGGTGCCCAAGAGACCCAGTACTTC. Residues: CSARTNRGAQETQYF.

The chain carries TRBV5-6 and TRBJ2-7, with a tentative D call TRBD1 (6 bases). Looked up from germline, CDR1 is SGHDT and CDR2 is YYEEEE. This CDR3 spans 16 amino acids. Trimming left V 10 bases short and J 1 base short, with 24 bases between. The CDR3 loop is CAGNGTPRGGSYEQYF. The DNA of the CDR3 is TGTGCCGGCAACGGGACACCCAGAGGAGGTTCCTACGAGCAGTACTTC.

This clonotype was seen repeatedly, ten times or more. This CDR3 is CASSQDRLNTEAFF. CDR3 nucleotides: TGTGCCAGCAGCCAAGACCGATTGAACACTGAAGCTTTCTTT. The J gene is TRBJ1-1, the V gene TRBV4-2; D is unresolved. CDR1 and CDR2 from the germline V gene are LGHNA and YNFKEQ. This CDR3 is 14 amino acids long. V was cut by 0 bases and J by 0 bases, with 5 bases left in between.

This clonotype occurred a few times. V gene TRBV5-5 combines with J gene TRBJ2-1; D may match TRBD1 or TRBD2 (5 bases each). V was pared by 3 bases and J by 4 bases, with 11 bases between. Germline V gene lookup returns CDR1 SGHKS and CDR2 YYEKEE (reference sequence). The CDR3 spans 14 residues. CDR3 sequence: CASSWGTLYNEQFF. In nucleotides, the CDR3 is TGTGCCAGCAGCTGGGGGACGCTATACAATGAGCAGTTCTTC.

The gene calls are TRBV28 and TRBJ2-7; unclear D gene. The V gene's germline CDR1 is MDHEN and CDR2 SYDVKM. Trimming pared 2 bases from V and 1 base from J, leaving 9 bases between. The CDR3 spans 14 residues. The CDR3 reads CASSLPGYSYEQYF. The CDR3, as DNA: TGTGCCAGCAGTTTACCAGGATATTCCTACGAGCAGTACTTC. The variable domain in full, completed from reference TRBV28 and TRBJ2-7, reads DVKVTQSSRYLVKRTGEKVFLECVQDMDHENMFWYRQDPGLGLRLIYFSYDVKMKEKGDIPEGYSVSREKKERFSLILESASTNQTSMYLCASSLPGYSYEQYFGPGTRLTVT.

This clonotype was detected many times. The chain recombines TRBV28 with TRBJ1-3, with TRBD1 matching over 12 bases. This CDR3 region has 16 residues. Trimming at V came to 8 bases and at J to 8 bases, leaving 13 bases not matched to a gene. Germline CDR1 is MDHEN and CDR2 is SYDVKM. The CDR3 protein is CASRYRDRGLQYTIYF. In DNA form, the CDR3 reads TGTGCCAGCCGCTACCGGGACAGGGGGCTTCAATACACCATATATTTT.

This chain joins TRBV6-1 and TRBJ2-7; TRBD2 matches 11 bases. The germline gives CDR1 MNHNS, CDR2 SASEGT. There are 17 residues in the CDR3. V gave up 6 bases and J gave up 4 bases; unmatched junction bases: 14. CDR3 DNA: TGTGCCAGCAGCCCTCGACTAGCGGGGACGTGGGGATACGAGCAGTACTTC. This gives the protein CASSPRLAGTWGYEQYF.

The chain couples TRBV4-3 to TRBJ2-3, with D tentatively TRBD2 (6 bases). The CDR3 is 17 amino acids. Germline lookup yields CDR1 LGHNA and CDR2 YSLEER. V was cut by 1 base and J by 0 bases, with 14 bases left in between. CDR3 amino acids: CASSQGLSGGSTDTQYF. The CDR3 region has the DNA TGCGCCAGCAGCCAAGGGTTAAGCGGAGGGAGCACAGATACGCAGTATTTT.

This clonotype was detected a few times. The V and J genes are TRBV29-1 and TRBJ1-1; a possible D gene is TRBD1 (5 bases). The CDR3 length is 13 residues. In germline, CDR1 is SQVTM, CDR2 ANQGSEA. The V end was cut by 7 bases, the J end by 3 bases, with 15 bases between. The CDR3 DNA follows: TGCAGCGCACGGATTCTCAGGGACACTGAAGCTTTCTTT. Translated: CSARILRDTEAFF.

In this sample, this clonotype turned up a few times. The V gene is TRBV7-2, the J gene TRBJ2-5; weak D call: TRBD2 (6 bases). Germline CDR1 reads SGHTA; CDR2 reads FQGNSA. V was trimmed by 5 bases and J by 5 bases, leaving 15 bases between them. The CDR3 extends over 14 amino acids. The CDR3 loop is CASSGGTMSETQYF. The CDR3 nucleotides are TGTGCCAGCAGCGGCGGGACCATGTCTGAGACCCAGTACTTC.